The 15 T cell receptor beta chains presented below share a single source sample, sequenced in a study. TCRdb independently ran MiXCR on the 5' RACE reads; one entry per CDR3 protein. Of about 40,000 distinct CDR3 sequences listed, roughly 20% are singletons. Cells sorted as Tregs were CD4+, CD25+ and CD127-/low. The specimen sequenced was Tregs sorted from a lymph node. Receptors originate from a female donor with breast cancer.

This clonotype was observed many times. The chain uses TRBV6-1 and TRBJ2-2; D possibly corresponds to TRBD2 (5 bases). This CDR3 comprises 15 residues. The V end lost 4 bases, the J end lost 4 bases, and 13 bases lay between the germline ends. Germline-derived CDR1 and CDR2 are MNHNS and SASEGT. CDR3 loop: CASSGLGEGTGELFF. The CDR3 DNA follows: TGTGCCAGCAGTGGTCTGGGCGAGGGCACCGGGGAGCTGTTTTTT.

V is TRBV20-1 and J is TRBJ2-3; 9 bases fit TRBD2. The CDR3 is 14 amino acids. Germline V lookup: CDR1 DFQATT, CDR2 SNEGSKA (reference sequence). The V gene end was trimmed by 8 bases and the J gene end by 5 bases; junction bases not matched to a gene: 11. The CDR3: CSRLAGGPGDTQYF. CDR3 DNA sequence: TGCAGTCGCCTGGCGGGAGGGCCAGGAGATACGCAGTATTTT.

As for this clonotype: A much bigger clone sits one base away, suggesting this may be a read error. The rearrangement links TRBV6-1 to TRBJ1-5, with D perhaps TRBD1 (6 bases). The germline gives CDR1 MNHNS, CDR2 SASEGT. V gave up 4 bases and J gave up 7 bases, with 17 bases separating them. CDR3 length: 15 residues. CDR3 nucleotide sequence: TGTGCCAGCAGTGCTAGGTGGGGGGCTGGACAGCCCCAGCATTTT. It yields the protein CASSARWGAGQPQHF.

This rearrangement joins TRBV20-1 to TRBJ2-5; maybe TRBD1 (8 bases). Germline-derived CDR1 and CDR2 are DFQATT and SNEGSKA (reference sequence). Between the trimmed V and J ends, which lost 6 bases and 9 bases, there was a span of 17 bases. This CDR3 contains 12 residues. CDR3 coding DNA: TGCAGTGCCCCCGCACAGGGGGGGGCCCAGTACTTC. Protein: CSAPAQGGAQYF.

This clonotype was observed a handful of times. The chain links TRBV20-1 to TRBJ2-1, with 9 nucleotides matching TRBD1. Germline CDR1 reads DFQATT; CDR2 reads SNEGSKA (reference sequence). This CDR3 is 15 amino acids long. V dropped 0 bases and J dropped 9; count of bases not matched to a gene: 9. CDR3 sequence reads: CSARDHWTGEGEQFF. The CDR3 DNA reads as TGCAGTGCTAGAGATCACTGGACAGGGGAAGGTGAGCAGTTCTTC.

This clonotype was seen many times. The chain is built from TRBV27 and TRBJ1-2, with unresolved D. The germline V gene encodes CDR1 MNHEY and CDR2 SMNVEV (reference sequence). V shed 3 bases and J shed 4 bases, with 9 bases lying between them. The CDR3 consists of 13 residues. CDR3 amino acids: CASSFGGVYGYTF. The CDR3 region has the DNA TGTGCCAGCAGTTTCGGTGGGGTCTATGGCTACACCTTC.

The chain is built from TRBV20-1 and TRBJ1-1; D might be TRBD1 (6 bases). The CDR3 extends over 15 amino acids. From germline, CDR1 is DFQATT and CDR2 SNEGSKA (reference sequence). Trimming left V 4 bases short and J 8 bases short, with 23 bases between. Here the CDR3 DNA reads TGCAGTGCTATTCCGTTACAGGGAGGGCGTGGAGAAGCTTTCTTT. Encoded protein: CSAIPLQGGRGEAFF.

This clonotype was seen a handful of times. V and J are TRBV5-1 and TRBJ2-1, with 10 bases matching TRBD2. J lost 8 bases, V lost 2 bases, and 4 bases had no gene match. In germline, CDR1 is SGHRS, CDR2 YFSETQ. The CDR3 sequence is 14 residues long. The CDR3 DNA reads TGCGCCAGCAGCTTAAGCGGGAGGGCCGATGAGCAGTTCTTC. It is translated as CASSLSGRADEQFF.

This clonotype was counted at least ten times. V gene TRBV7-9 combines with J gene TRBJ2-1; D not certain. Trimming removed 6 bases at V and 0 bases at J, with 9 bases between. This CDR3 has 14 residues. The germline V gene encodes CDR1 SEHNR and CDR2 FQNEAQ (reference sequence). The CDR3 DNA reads TGTGCCAGCAGAGGCCCTCGCTCCTACAATGAGCAGTTCTTC. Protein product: CASRGPRSYNEQFF.

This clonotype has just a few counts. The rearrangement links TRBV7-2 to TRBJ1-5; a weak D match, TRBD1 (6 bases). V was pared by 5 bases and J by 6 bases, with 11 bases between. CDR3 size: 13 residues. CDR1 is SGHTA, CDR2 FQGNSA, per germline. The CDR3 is CASSPGQAQPQHF. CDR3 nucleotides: TGTGCCAGCAGCCCGGGACAAGCTCAGCCCCAGCATTTT.

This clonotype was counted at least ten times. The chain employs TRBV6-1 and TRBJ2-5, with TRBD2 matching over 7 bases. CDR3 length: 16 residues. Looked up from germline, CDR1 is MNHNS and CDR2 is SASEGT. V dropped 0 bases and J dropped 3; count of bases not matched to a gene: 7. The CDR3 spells CASSEAASGAKETQYF. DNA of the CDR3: TGTGCCAGCAGTGAAGCGGCGAGCGGGGCAAAAGAGACCCAGTACTTC.

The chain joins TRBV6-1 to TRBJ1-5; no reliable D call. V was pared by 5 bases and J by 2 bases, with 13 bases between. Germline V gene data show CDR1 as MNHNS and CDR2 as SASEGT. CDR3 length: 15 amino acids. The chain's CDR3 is CASSLGRWGNQPQHF. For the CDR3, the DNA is TGTGCCAGCAGTTTAGGGCGGTGGGGCAATCAGCCCCAGCATTTT.

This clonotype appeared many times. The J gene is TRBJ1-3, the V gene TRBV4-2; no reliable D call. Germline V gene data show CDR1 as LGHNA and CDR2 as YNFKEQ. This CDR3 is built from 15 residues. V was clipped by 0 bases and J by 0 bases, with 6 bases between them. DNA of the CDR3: TGTGCCAGCAGCCAAGATAGATCCTCTGGAAACACCATATATTTT. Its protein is CASSQDRSSGNTIYF.

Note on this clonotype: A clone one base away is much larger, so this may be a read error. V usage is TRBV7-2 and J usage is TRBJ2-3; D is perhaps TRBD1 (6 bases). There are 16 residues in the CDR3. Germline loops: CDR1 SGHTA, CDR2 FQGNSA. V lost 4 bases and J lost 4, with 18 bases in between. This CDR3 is CASSSNRVRSADTQYF. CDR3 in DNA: TGTGCCAGCAGCTCCAACAGGGTGCGAAGCGCAGATACGCAGTATTTT. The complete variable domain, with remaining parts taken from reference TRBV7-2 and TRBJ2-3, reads GAGVSQSPSNKVTEKGKDVELRCDPISGHTALYWYRQSLGQGLEFLIYFQGNSAPDKSGLPSDRFSAERTGGSVSTLTIQRTQQEDSAVYLCASSSNRVRSADTQYFGPGTRLTVL.

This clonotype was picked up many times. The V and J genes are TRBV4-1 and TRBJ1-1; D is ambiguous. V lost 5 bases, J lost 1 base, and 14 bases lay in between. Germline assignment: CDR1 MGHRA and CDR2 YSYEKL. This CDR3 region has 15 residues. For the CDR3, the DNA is TGCGCCAGCAGCGAACTGGACTCTCAGAACACTGAAGCTTTCTTT. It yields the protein CASSELDSQNTEAFF.